This entry lists 11 T cell receptor beta chains sequenced from one sample in a study of T cell responses to AZD1222 COVID-19 vaccine. Profiled with immunoSEQ multiplex PCR; TCRdb holds only in-frame clones, not every one. The data contain 100,000 or so clones, about 90% of them singletons. Specimen: peripheral blood, collected on day 0 of AZD1222 vaccination. The receptors were gathered from an adult in good health.

This clone has a single count. The chain couples TRBV5-1 to TRBJ2-3; 12 nucleotides agree with TRBD2. CDR3 length: 15 residues. Trimming at V came to 2 bases and at J to 6 bases, leaving 4 bases not matched to a gene. Germline V lookup: CDR1 SGHRS, CDR2 YFSETQ. For the CDR3, the DNA is TGCGCCAGCAGCTTCCTAGCGGGAGGGTGGGATACGCAGTATTTT. This translates into CASSFLAGGWDTQYF.

The chain is built from TRBV6-5 and TRBJ2-6; D is unresolved. The CDR3 sequence is 15 residues long. CDR1 MNHEY and CDR2 SVGAGI come from the germline V gene. Trimming left V 8 bases short and J 6 bases short, with 17 bases between. Here the CDR3 reads CASQPRAGKANVLTF. CDR3 DNA sequence: TGTGCCAGCCAACCCCGGGCAGGAAAGGCCAACGTCCTGACTTTC.

The gene calls are TRBV7-9 and TRBJ1-1, with a possible D match to TRBD1 (5 bases). The V gene's germline CDR1 is SEHNR and CDR2 FQNEAQ (reference sequence). Trimming left V 4 bases short and J 10 bases short, with 16 bases between. The CDR3 consists of 13 residues. CDR3: CASSSGGGGRAFF. The CDR3 DNA follows: TGTGCCAGCAGCTCCGGGGGTGGAGGACGAGCTTTCTTT.

The rearrangement joins TRBV3-1 (or the pseudogene TRBV3-2) to TRBJ2-7; 8 bases agree with TRBD1. J lost 5 bases, V lost 3 bases, and 24 bases had no gene match. This CDR3 has 20 residues. The germline gives CDR1 LGHDT, CDR2 YNNKEL (reference sequence). In DNA, the CDR3 is TGTGCCAGCAGCCACTCGCCAATCTTCAGGGGGCGAAGGGAGTCCAACGAGCAGTACTTC. Its translation: CASSHSPIFRGRRESNEQYF.

The chain recombines TRBV7-6 with TRBJ1-2; D remains unclear. CDR1 SGHVS and CDR2 FNYEAQ come from the germline V gene. V was cut by 1 base and J by 4 bases, with 10 bases left in between. The length of the CDR3 is 14 residues. CDR3 DNA: TGTGCCAGCAGCTTAGTGGATTCGGGCTATGGCTACACCTTC. Residues: CASSLVDSGYGYTF.

This chain links TRBV28 with TRBJ2-3; D possibly corresponds to TRBD1 (6 bases). Looked up from germline, CDR1 is MDHEN and CDR2 is SYDVKM. V lost 3 bases, J lost 3 bases, and 13 bases lay in between. The CDR3 extends over 15 amino acids. The CDR3 sequence: CASSLSQGITDTQYF. For the CDR3, the DNA is TGTGCCAGCAGTTTGAGTCAGGGGATTACAGATACGCAGTATTTT.

This clone was recorded a few times. V and J are TRBV11-2 and TRBJ2-3; D remains ambiguous. The germline V and J ends were trimmed by 5 bases and 2 bases, with 5 bases remaining between them. Germline V gene lookup returns CDR1 SGHAT and CDR2 FQNNGV. The CDR3 is 12 amino acids. CDR3 region: CASSPYTDTQYF. In DNA form, the CDR3 reads TGTGCCAGCAGCCCCTACACAGATACGCAGTATTTT.

This rearrangement joins TRBV19 to TRBJ1-2; D possibly corresponds to TRBD1 (6 bases). The germline V gene has CDR1 LNHDA and CDR2 SQIVND (reference sequence). This CDR3 region has 14 residues. Trimming took off 4 bases at V and 5 bases at J, with 14 bases between the two ends. CDR3 in DNA: TGTGCCAGTAGTACTTCGGCAGGGGAGTATGGCTACACCTTC. Translation gives CASSTSAGEYGYTF. Based on the CDR3 plus reference TRBV19 and TRBJ1-2, the full variable domain is DGGITQSPKYLFRKEGQNVTLSCEQNLNHDAMYWYRQDPGQGLRLIYYSQIVNDFQKGDIAEGYSVSREKKESFPLTVTSAQKNPTAFYLCASSTSAGEYGYTFGSGTRLTVV.

This clone was recorded a few times. This CDR3 is CAWSRRRTEAFF. As DNA, the CDR3 is TGTGCCTGGAGTCGACGACGGACCGAAGCTTTCTTT. The rearrangement links TRBV30 to TRBJ1-1; D uncertain. Germline CDR1 GTSNPN, CDR2 SVGIG (reference sequence). This CDR3 comprises 12 residues. V was cut by 2 bases and J by 8 bases, with 12 bases left in between.

This chain joins TRBV6-5 and TRBJ1-1; possible D gene TRBD1, 5 bases. Germline V gene sequence: CDR1 MNHEY, CDR2 SVGAGI. Trimming removed 7 bases from V and 4 bases from J, with 16 bases in between. CDR3 length equals 14 residues. The CDR3 here is CASITGSTATEAFF. CDR3 nucleotide sequence: TGTGCCAGCATAACAGGTTCAACGGCCACTGAAGCTTTCTTT.

J is TRBJ1-1 and V is TRBV7-8; 7 nucleotides match TRBD1. This CDR3 region has 17 residues. Per the germline V gene, CDR1 is SGHVS and CDR2 is FQNEAQ. V shed 3 bases and J 2 bases; nucleotides not matched to a gene: 12. CDR3 residues: CASSFIPNWDSNTEAFF. CDR3 DNA: TGTGCCAGCAGCTTTATACCGAATTGGGACAGTAACACTGAAGCTTTCTTT.